The 17 T cell receptor beta chains below were found in one sample sequenced in a study of early T cells in non-severe SARS-CoV-2 infection. TCRdb re-derived calls from the 5' RACE reads in MiXCR, one entry per CDR3 protein. The table has 60,000 or so distinct CDR3 sequences, around 12% seen once. Sequencing input: whole blood. The receptors stem from an adult who was a healthcare worker with PCR-confirmed SARS-CoV-2 infection or an uninfected control (not recorded which).

This clonotype was recorded a few times. The CDR3 spells CSATGTWNEQFF. CDR3 coding DNA: TGCAGCGCTACTGGAACATGGAATGAGCAGTTCTTC. The rearrangement joins TRBV29-1 to TRBJ2-1; D not certain. The V end was cut by 7 bases, the J end by 7 bases, with 14 bases between. This CDR3 is 12 amino acids long. Germline CDR1 reads SQVTM; CDR2 reads ANQGSEA.

Concerning this clonotype: It may be a read error: a sequence one base away is much more abundant. This likely comes from a read error, as the CDR3 has no conserved phenylalanine or tryptophan at its end. The chain joins TRBV2 to TRBJ2-7; 9 bases agree with TRBD1. CDR1 and CDR2 from the germline V gene are SNHLY and FYNNEI. The trim removed 6 bases at V and 4 bases at J, leaving 7 bases unmatched. CDR3 size: 14 residues. CDR3 in amino acids: CASRAGTGIYEQYL. The DNA for the CDR3 is TGTGCCAGCAGAGCCGGGACAGGGATATACGAGCAGTACCTC.

This clonotype has a count of ten or more. The gene calls are TRBV11-2 and TRBJ2-3; D is possibly TRBD2 (7 bases). V was clipped by 4 bases and J by 2 bases, with 19 bases between them. This CDR3 is 17 amino acids long. Germline V gene data show CDR1 as SGHAT and CDR2 as FQNNGV. The CDR3 nucleotides read TGTGCCAGCAGCTCCCCACGCGAGGGGGGGTCCACAGATACGCAGTATTTT. Translating it yields CASSSPREGGSTDTQYF.

The sample holds a few counts of this clonotype. The V and J genes are TRBV28 and TRBJ1-1, with TRBD1 as a possible D gene (6 bases). CDR1 and CDR2 (germline): MDHEN, SYDVKM. V lost 5 bases and J 3 bases, leaving 25 bases between the germline ends. There are 18 residues in the CDR3. The CDR3 spells CASSPPSQGGVLDTEAFF. In DNA form, the CDR3 reads TGTGCCAGCAGTCCCCCGTCACAGGGTGGGGTGTTGGACACTGAAGCTTTCTTT.

This clonotype has a handful of counts. V is TRBV12-3 or TRBV12-4 and J is TRBJ1-3; D may be TRBD1 (5 bases). The length of the CDR3 is 15 residues. The V and J ends lost 6 bases and 0 bases respectively, with 12 bases between them. CDR3 loop: CASRPGLSSGNTIYF. As DNA, the CDR3 is TGTGCCAGCAGGCCGGGACTCAGCTCTGGAAACACCATATATTTT.

Ten or more counts support this clonotype. The chain recombines TRBV15 with TRBJ2-1; a possible D gene is TRBD2 (5 bases). The germline V gene encodes CDR1 LNHNV and CDR2 YYDKDF (reference sequence). This CDR3 has 16 amino acids. V lost 4 bases to trimming and J lost 4 bases, with 17 bases between them. The CDR3 region is CATSNPGGYVYNEQFF. In DNA form, the CDR3 reads TGTGCCACCAGCAACCCAGGAGGATACGTATACAATGAGCAGTTCTTC. Supplemented by reference TRBV15 and TRBJ2-1, the full variable domain reads DAMVIQNPRYQVTQFGKPVTLSCSQTLNHNVMYWYQQKSSQAPKLLFHYYDKDFNNEADTPDNFQSRRPNTSFCFLDIRSPGLGDTAMYLCATSNPGGYVYNEQFFGPGTRLTVL.

This clonotype was observed many times. The chain recombines TRBV18 with TRBJ2-1; a possible D gene is TRBD1 (6 bases). Germline CDR1 KGHSH, CDR2 LQKENI. The length of the CDR3 is 14 residues. V gave up 6 bases and J gave up 7 bases, with 16 bases separating them. For the CDR3, the DNA is TGTGCCAGCTCTCTTTTAGGACAGCATAATGAGCAGTTCTTC. Amino acid sequence: CASSLLGQHNEQFF.

This clonotype was seen more than once but under ten times. This chain connects TRBV5-4 to TRBJ2-7, with D possibly TRBD2 on 6 matching bases. CDR1 is SGHNT, CDR2 YYREEE, per germline (reference sequence). The CDR3 consists of 15 residues. Trimming took off 4 bases at V and 5 bases at J, with 19 bases between the two ends. The CDR3 sequence is CASSPGVRLEHEQYF. The CDR3 DNA sequence: TGTGCCAGCAGCCCTGGCGTACGACTAGAGCACGAGCAGTACTTC.

This clonotype has at least ten counts. The chain carries TRBV11-2 and TRBJ2-3; D unclear. The CDR3 length is 15 residues. V lost 1 base and J 2 bases, leaving 10 bases between the germline ends. From germline, CDR1 is SGHAT and CDR2 FQNNGV. CDR3 protein: CASSLVPASTDTQYF. The DNA of the CDR3 is TGTGCCAGCAGCTTAGTTCCGGCGTCCACAGATACGCAGTATTTT. The whole variable domain, filled in from reference TRBV11-2 and TRBJ2-3, reads EAGVAQSPRYKIIEKRQSVAFWCNPISGHATLYWYQQILGQGPKLLIQFQNNGVVDDSQLPKDRFSAERLKGVDSTLKIQPAKLEDSAVYLCASSLVPASTDTQYFGPGTRLTVL.

V usage is TRBV2 and J usage is TRBJ2-7, with a weak D call TRBD1 (6 bases). Germline loops: CDR1 SNHLY, CDR2 FYNNEI. V lost 7 bases and J 1 base, leaving 14 bases between the germline ends. The CDR3 runs to 14 residues. The CDR3 region is CASTRWGRSYEQYF. The CDR3 DNA sequence: TGTGCCAGCACCCGGTGGGGGCGGTCCTACGAGCAGTACTTC.

The chain has TRBV29-1 and TRBJ1-2; no firm D call. V was pared by 1 base and J by 8 bases, with 8 bases between. Germline lookup yields CDR1 SQVTM and CDR2 ANQGSEA. This CDR3 comprises 11 residues. The CDR3 is CSVEGTRGYTF. In nucleotides, the CDR3 is TGCAGCGTTGAAGGGACGAGGGGCTACACCTTC.

This chain connects TRBV19 to TRBJ1-5; 9 bases are shared with TRBD1. Germline CDR1 is LNHDA and CDR2 is SQIVND (reference sequence). The CDR3 consists of 15 residues. Trimming cost V 4 bases and J 5 bases; bases outside gene matches: 6. This chain's CDR3 is CASSSRDREYQPQHF. CDR3 DNA: TGTGCCAGTAGTAGCCGGGACAGGGAGTATCAGCCCCAGCATTTT.

J is TRBJ1-6 and V is TRBV2; the match to TRBD1 covers 8 bases. The CDR3 contains 15 residues. The germline V gene has CDR1 SNHLY and CDR2 FYNNEI. V dropped 7 bases and J dropped 9; count of bases not matched to a gene: 11. The CDR3 region has the DNA TGTGCCAGCATAGTTAAGCAGGGGGCCGGTTCACCCCTCCACTTT. Translation gives CASIVKQGAGSPLHF.

This clonotype was counted only a few times. V gene TRBV10-3 combines with J gene TRBJ2-5; D remains unclear. The CDR3 has 12 residues. Trimming pared 4 bases from V and 5 bases from J, leaving 8 bases between. Germline CDR1 and CDR2: ENHRY and SYGVKD. Here the CDR3 reads CAISAHRETQYF. The CDR3 DNA reads as TGTGCCATCAGTGCTCATAGGGAGACCCAGTACTTC.

This clonotype was counted a single time. The V and J genes are TRBV28 and TRBJ2-4; 7 nucleotides agree with TRBD1. V was pared by 8 bases and J by 1 base, with 8 bases of the junction left unmatched. CDR1 and CDR2 (germline): MDHEN, SYDVKM. The CDR3 sequence is 15 residues long. CDR3 protein: CASRSTGIAKNIQYF. DNA for the CDR3: TGTGCCAGCCGATCGACAGGGATCGCCAAAAACATTCAGTACTTC.

The CDR3 nucleotides read TGTGCCTGGAGTGCACAGGTTGAAGCTTTCTTT. Translating it yields CAWSAQVEAFF. This chain links TRBV30 with TRBJ1-1; TRBD1 might be the D (5 bases). This CDR3 comprises 11 residues. V lost 1 base and J lost 7, with 7 bases in between. CDR1 GTSNPN and CDR2 SVGIG come from the germline V gene (reference sequence).

This clonotype was detected ten times or more. The chain links TRBV28 to TRBJ2-3; D possibly uses TRBD1 or TRBD2 (6 bases each). The CDR3 has 16 amino acids. Trimming stripped 8 bases from V and 2 bases from J, with 20 bases between. Germline CDR1 and CDR2: MDHEN and SYDVKM. The CDR3 region has the DNA TGTGCCAGCCTAAGGTGGGGGGCGATAGCCACAGATACGCAGTATTTT. It translates to CASLRWGAIATDTQYF.